This T cell receptor (beta chain) was captured by sequencing in a study of OX40 agonist ivuxolimab in advanced cancers. Study conclusions and caveats: Specificity for antigen went undetermined in the expanded peripheral T cells.

Germline CDR1 reads MNHNS; CDR2 reads SASEGT. Losses at the gene ends were 8 bases for V and 6 bases for J; bases not matched to a gene: 1. The CDR3 has 11 residues. Sampling of blood occurred at baseline, cycle 4 day 1, and cycle 7 day 1. A remark on this clone: What it recognizes is unknown.

Some clones are missing from TCRdb's copy, which holds only in-frame ones; the method was immunoSEQ multiplex PCR. The data contain around 79,000 clones, 65% to 90% of them seen just once; the ten biggest clones take up about 0.6%. Sequencing used CD4+ or CD8+ T cells sorted from blood, obtained in a trial of the OX40 agonist ivuxolimab. The chain links TRBV6-1 to TRBJ1-2; TRBD1 aligns across 9 bases. The clonotype originates from an adult with an advanced solid tumor such as melanoma, head and neck, liver or kidney cancer. Here the CDR3 reads CASGTGNGYTF. For the CDR3, the DNA is TGTGCCAGCGGGACAGGGAATGGCTACACCTTC.